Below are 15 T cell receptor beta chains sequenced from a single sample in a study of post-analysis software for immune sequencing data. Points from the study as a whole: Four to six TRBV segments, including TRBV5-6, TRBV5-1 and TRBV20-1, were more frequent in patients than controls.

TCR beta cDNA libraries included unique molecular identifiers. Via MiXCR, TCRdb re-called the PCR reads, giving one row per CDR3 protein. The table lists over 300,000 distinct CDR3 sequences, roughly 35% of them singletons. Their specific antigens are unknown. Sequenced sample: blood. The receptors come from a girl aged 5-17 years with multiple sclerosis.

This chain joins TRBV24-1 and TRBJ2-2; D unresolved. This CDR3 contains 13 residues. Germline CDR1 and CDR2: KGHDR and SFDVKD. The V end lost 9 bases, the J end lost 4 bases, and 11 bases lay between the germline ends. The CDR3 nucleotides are TGTGCCACCGGGGAATATTCCACCGGGGAGCTGTTTTTT. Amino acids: CATGEYSTGELFF.

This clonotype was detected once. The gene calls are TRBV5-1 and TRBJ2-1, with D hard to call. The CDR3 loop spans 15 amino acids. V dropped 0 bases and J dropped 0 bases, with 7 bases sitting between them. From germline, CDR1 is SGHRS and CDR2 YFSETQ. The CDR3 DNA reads TGCGCCAGCAGCTTGGGGGCTTTCTCCTACAATGAGCAGTTCTTC. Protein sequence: CASSLGAFSYNEQFF.

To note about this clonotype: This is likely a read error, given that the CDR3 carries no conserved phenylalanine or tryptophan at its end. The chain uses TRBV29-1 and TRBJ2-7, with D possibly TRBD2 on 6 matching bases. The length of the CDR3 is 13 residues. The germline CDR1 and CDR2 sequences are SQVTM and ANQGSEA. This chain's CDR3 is CNVPGREIYEQYC. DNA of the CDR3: TGCAACGTGCCCGGGCGGGAAATCTACGAGCAGTACTGC.

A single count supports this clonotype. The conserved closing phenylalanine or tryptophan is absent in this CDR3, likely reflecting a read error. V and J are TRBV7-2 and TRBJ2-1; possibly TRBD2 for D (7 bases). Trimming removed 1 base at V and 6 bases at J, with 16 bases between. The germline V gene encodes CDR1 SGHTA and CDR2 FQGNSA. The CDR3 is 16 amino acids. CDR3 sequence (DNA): TGTGCCAGCAGCTTAGAGGGGCGGGGGCTCAGCAATGAGCAGTTCTCC. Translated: CASSLEGRGLSNEQFS.

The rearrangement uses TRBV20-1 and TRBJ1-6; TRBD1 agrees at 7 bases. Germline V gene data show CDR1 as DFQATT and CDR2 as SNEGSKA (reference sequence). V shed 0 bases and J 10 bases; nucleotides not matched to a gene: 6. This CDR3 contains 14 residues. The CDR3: CSAREQGTVSPLHF. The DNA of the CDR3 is TGCAGTGCTAGAGAACAGGGGACGGTCTCACCCCTCCACTTT.

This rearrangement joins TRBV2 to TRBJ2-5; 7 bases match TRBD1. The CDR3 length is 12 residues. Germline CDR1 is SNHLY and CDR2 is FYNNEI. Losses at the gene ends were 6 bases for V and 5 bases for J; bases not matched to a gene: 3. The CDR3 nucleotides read TGTGCCAGCAGCACAGGGGTCGAGACCCAGTACTTC. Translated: CASSTGVETQYF. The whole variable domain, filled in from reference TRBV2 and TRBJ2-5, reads EPEVTQTPSHQVTQMGQEVILRCVPISNHLYFYWYRQILGQKVEFLVSFYNNEISEKSEIFDDQFSVERPDGSNFTLKIRSTKLEDSAMYFCASSTGVETQYFGPGTRLLVL.

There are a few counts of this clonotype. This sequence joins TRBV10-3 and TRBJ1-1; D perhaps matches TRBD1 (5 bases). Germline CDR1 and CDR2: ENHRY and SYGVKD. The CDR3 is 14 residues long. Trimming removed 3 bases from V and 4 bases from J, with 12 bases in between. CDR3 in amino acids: CAISDWQGGTEAFF. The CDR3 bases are TGTGCCATCAGTGATTGGCAGGGAGGCACTGAAGCTTTCTTT.

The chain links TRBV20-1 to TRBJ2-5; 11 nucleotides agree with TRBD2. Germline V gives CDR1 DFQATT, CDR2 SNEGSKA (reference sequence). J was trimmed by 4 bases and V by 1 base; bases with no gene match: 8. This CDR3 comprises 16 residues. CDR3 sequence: CSARGTSGPGPETQYF. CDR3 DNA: TGCAGTGCTAGAGGGACTAGCGGGCCGGGGCCAGAGACCCAGTACTTC.

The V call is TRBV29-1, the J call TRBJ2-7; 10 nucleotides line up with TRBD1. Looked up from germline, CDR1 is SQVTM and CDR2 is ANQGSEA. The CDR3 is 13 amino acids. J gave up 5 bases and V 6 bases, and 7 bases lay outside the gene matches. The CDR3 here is CSVAGQGRNEQYF. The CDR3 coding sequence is TGCAGCGTCGCGGGACAGGGGCGGAACGAGCAGTACTTC.

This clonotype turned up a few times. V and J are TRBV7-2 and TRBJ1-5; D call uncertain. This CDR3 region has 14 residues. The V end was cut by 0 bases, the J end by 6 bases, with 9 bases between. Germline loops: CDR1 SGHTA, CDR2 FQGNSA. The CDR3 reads CASSLALPGQPQHF. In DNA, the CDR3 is TGTGCCAGCAGCTTAGCCCTGCCGGGTCAGCCCCAGCATTTT.

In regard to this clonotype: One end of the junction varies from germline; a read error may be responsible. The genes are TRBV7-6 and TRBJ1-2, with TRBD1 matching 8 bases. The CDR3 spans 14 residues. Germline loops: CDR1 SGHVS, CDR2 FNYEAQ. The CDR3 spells CAGSLRQGNYGYTF. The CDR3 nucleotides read TGTGCCGGCAGCCTGAGACAGGGGAACTATGGCTACACCTTC.

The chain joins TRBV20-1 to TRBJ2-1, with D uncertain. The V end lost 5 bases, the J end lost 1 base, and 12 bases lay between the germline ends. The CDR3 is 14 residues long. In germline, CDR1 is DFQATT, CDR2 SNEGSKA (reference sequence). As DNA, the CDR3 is TGCAGTGCTCCCATCCCCTTATCCTACAATGAGCAGTTCTTC. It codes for CSAPIPLSYNEQFF.

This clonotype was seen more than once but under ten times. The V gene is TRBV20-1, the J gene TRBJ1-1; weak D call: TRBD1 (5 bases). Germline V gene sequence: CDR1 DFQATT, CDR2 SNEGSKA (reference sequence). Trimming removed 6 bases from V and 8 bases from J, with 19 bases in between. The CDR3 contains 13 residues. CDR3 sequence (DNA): TGCAGTGCCAACTGGGACGGGACTTACGAAGCTTTCTTT. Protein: CSANWDGTYEAFF.

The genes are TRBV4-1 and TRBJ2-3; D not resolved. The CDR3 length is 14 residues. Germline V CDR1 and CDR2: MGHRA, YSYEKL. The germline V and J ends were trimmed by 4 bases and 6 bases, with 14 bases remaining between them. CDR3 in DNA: TGCGCCAGCAGCCGGTTGCCAGCCCCCGATACGCAGTATTTT. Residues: CASSRLPAPDTQYF.

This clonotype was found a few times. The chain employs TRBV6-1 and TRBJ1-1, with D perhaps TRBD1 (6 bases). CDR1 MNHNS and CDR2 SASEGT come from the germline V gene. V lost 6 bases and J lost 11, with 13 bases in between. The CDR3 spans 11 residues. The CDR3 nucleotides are TGTGCCAGCAGATACAGGGAGTGGGCTTTCTTT. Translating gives CASRYREWAFF.